The 22 T cell receptor beta chains listed next were all sequenced from one sample in a study of T cells in Graves' hyperthyroidism and ophthalmopathy. It was RNA transcripts that yielded the amplified TCR beta CDR3 regions. The primer set for the first-round RT-PCR of the TCR CDR3 was HTBI. MiXCR, applied by TCRdb to the multiplex PCR reads, yields one record per CDR3 protein. The sample includes a few hundred thousand distinct CDR3 sequences, roughly 20% of them seen just once. Sequencing was performed on blood. The receptors originated from a young man with Graves' ophthalmopathy.

V and J are TRBV25-1 and TRBJ1-2, with a possible D match to TRBD1 (5 bases). CDR3 size: 14 residues. The germline V gene encodes CDR1 MGHDK and CDR2 SYGVNS. V dropped 8 bases and J dropped 6 bases, with 19 bases sitting between them. The CDR3 sequence: CASGPTVGADGYTF. The CDR3 bases are TGTGCCAGCGGCCCGACGGTCGGGGCGGATGGCTACACCTTC.

In this sample, this clonotype turned up a few times. V usage is TRBV6-6 and J usage is TRBJ1-5; the match to TRBD1 covers 10 bases. The CDR3 length is 14 residues. The V segment lost 2 bases and the J segment 10 bases; nucleotides outside the gene matches: 5. Looked up from germline, CDR1 is MNHNY and CDR2 is SVGAGI (reference sequence). In nucleotides, the CDR3 is TGTGCCAGCAGTTACCACCGGGACAGGGGACCCCAGCATTTT. Amino acid sequence: CASSYHRDRGPQHF.

This clonotype was detected ten times or more. At one end the junction does not follow the germline gene, possibly because of a read error. The chain links TRBV20-1 to TRBJ2-5, with 9 bases identical to TRBD2. This CDR3 is 12 amino acids long. Germline V gene sequence: CDR1 DFQATT, CDR2 SNEGSKA (reference sequence). The CDR3 sequence: CSAREKIAGDHF. CDR3 in DNA: TGCAGTGCTAGAGAGAAAATAGCGGGGGACCACTTC.

Turning to this clonotype: The CDR3 does not end in the conserved phenylalanine or tryptophan, so this is likely a read error. The V call is TRBV7-2, the J call TRBJ1-2, with D uncertain. Trimming removed 5 bases from V and 5 bases from J, with 18 bases in between. The CDR3 runs 15 residues. The germline V gene has CDR1 SGHTA and CDR2 FQGNSA. CDR3 loop: CASSEVHTIEYGYTY. CDR3 DNA: TGTGCCAGCAGCGAGGTACACACGATAGAGTATGGCTACACCTAC.

This clonotype was observed a handful of times. The chain carries TRBV18 and TRBJ2-7; weak D call: TRBD2 (7 bases). Germline lookup yields CDR1 KGHSH and CDR2 LQKENI. V lost 3 bases to trimming and J lost 1 base, with 16 bases between them. The CDR3 contains 16 residues. The CDR3: CASSPSRGGDSYEQYF. Written as DNA, the CDR3 is TGTGCCAGCTCACCGTCGAGGGGGGGGGATTCCTACGAGCAGTACTTC.

The table lists this clonotype with a few counts. V and J are TRBV7-6 and TRBJ2-5, with D perhaps TRBD1 or TRBD2 (5 bases each). V lost 1 base to trimming and J lost 4 bases, with 10 bases between them. In germline, CDR1 is SGHVS, CDR2 FNYEAQ. The CDR3 consists of 14 residues. CDR3 nucleotides: TGTGCCAGCAGCTTAGATGAGGGGCGAGAGACCCAGTACTTC. This sequence encodes CASSLDEGRETQYF.

The DNA of the CDR3 is TGCAGTGCTAGATTGGAGAGCTCCTATAATTCACCCCTCCACTTT. It encodes CSARLESSYNSPLHF. The chain uses TRBV20-1 and TRBJ1-6, with no clear D. CDR1 and CDR2 from the germline V gene are DFQATT and SNEGSKA (reference sequence). The CDR3 loop spans 15 amino acids. Trimming shortened V by 2 bases and J by 0 bases, and 8 bases separated the two germline ends.

This clonotype was seen repeatedly, ten times or more. The gene calls are TRBV7-9 and TRBJ2-7; D gene unclear. This CDR3 has 14 amino acids. V was pared by 2 bases and J by 1 base, with 9 bases between. CDR1 is SEHNR, CDR2 FQNEAQ, per germline (reference sequence). CDR3 amino acids: CASSLPIPSYEQYF. The DNA of the CDR3 is TGTGCCAGCAGCTTACCCATTCCGTCCTACGAGCAGTACTTC.

This rearrangement joins TRBV3-1 to TRBJ1-2; D may be TRBD1 (5 bases). The V and J ends lost 1 base and 12 bases respectively, with 15 bases between them. This CDR3 has 13 residues. Germline CDR1 LGHDT, CDR2 YNNKEL (reference sequence). DNA of the CDR3: TGTGCCAGCAGCCAAGGGGCAGGGAATGTACACACCTTC. Amino acid sequence: CASSQGAGNVHTF.

Many counts were recorded for this clonotype. The CDR3 DNA is TGTGCCAGCAGTTCAAGTAACCCCTCCTACAATGAGCAGTTCTTC. Protein sequence: CASSSSNPSYNEQFF. The rearrangement links TRBV27 to TRBJ2-1; D remains ambiguous. Germline CDR1 MNHEY, CDR2 SMNVEV (reference sequence). Deletions cut 4 bases from V and 0 bases from J, with 10 bases between. The CDR3 spans 15 residues.

This clonotype was seen ten or more times. The V gene is TRBV7-9, the J gene TRBJ2-1; 10 bases match TRBD1. CDR1 is SEHNR, CDR2 FQNEAQ, per germline (reference sequence). This CDR3 is built from 17 residues. J was trimmed by 2 bases and V by 4 bases; bases with no gene match: 8. The CDR3 DNA is TGTGCCAGCAGCTCCAGCCGGGACAGGGGCCCCTACAATGAGCAGTTCTTC. It specifies CASSSSRDRGPYNEQFF.

This clonotype has a handful of counts. This chain links TRBV29-1 with TRBJ1-4, with D perhaps TRBD1 (5 bases). The length of the CDR3 is 15 residues. V was shortened by 0 bases and J by 5 bases, with 13 bases between the two germline ends. CDR1 is SQVTM and CDR2 is ANQGSEA in the germline V gene. The CDR3 sequence is CSVEDADGGNEKLFF. The CDR3 nucleotides read TGCAGCGTTGAAGATGCGGACGGGGGGAATGAAAAACTGTTTTTT.

J is TRBJ1-4 and V is TRBV12-3 or TRBV12-4; D is possibly TRBD1 (6 bases). Trimming cost V 5 bases and J 4 bases, with 14 bases left between them. CDR3 length equals 15 residues. The DNA for the CDR3 is TGTGCCAGCAGTCCGGGGGCCGAGGTTAATGAAAAACTGTTTTTT. It encodes CASSPGAEVNEKLFF.

Worth noting for this clonotype: A much larger clone is a single base away; this may be a read error. V is TRBV7-9 and J is TRBJ2-3; the D gene could be TRBD1 or TRBD2 (5 bases each). Trimming cost V 5 bases and J 7 bases, with 25 bases left between them. This CDR3 has 17 residues. CDR1 and CDR2 (germline): SEHNR, FQNEAQ (reference sequence). The CDR3 reads CASSPEWLWDGENTQYF. DNA for the CDR3: TGTGCCAGCAGCCCTGAATGGTTGTGGGACGGGGAGAATACGCAGTATTTT.

The chain joins TRBV7-3 to TRBJ1-1; tentatively, D is TRBD1 (6 bases). V was cut by 3 bases and J by 0 bases, with 14 bases left in between. Per the germline V gene, CDR1 is SGHTA and CDR2 is FQGTGA. CDR3 length: 16 amino acids. The CDR3 nucleotides read TGTGCCAGCAGCTTGGATGAGGGGGGTATGAACACTGAAGCTTTCTTT. This encodes CASSLDEGGMNTEAFF.

The J gene is TRBJ2-7, the V gene TRBV2, with 9 bases identical to TRBD1. V shed 7 bases and J 7 bases; nucleotides not matched to a gene: 14. This CDR3 has 15 amino acids. CDR1 and CDR2 (germline): SNHLY, FYNNEI. CDR3 in amino acids: CASNIAGTGLWEQYF. The CDR3 DNA sequence: TGTGCCAGCAACATCGCCGGGACAGGGCTTTGGGAGCAGTACTTC.

Ten or more counts support this clonotype. The chain has TRBV2 and TRBJ1-2; no clear D gene. Germline lookup yields CDR1 SNHLY and CDR2 FYNNEI. There are 15 residues in the CDR3. With 8 bases removed from V and 6 bases from J, the gap between germline ends came to 22 bases. Here the CDR3 reads CASPKVDRRADGYTF. In DNA form, the CDR3 reads TGTGCCAGCCCCAAAGTTGACCGCAGAGCAGATGGCTACACCTTC.

This clonotype was found a few times. V and J are TRBV2 and TRBJ2-3; D ambiguous. The CDR3 is 12 amino acids. The V and J ends lost 8 bases and 2 bases respectively, with 8 bases between them. Germline assignment: CDR1 SNHLY and CDR2 FYNNEI. CDR3 in DNA: TGTGCCAGCGGGTTCCCCACAGATACGCAGTATTTT. Encoded protein: CASGFPTDTQYF. The whole variable domain, remainder taken from reference TRBV2 and TRBJ2-3, is EPEVTQTPSHQVTQMGQEVILRCVPISNHLYFYWYRQILGQKVEFLVSFYNNEISEKSEIFDDQFSVERPDGSNFTLKIRSTKLEDSAMYFCASGFPTDTQYFGPGTRLTVL.

This clonotype was seen ten or more times. The V and J genes are TRBV27 and TRBJ1-2; D uncertain. The V and J ends lost 5 bases and 0 bases respectively, with 13 bases between them. Per germline, CDR1 MNHEY and CDR2 SMNVEV (reference sequence). The CDR3 has 15 amino acids. Here the CDR3 reads CASSPMGDTNYGYTF. DNA of the CDR3: TGTGCCAGCAGTCCAATGGGAGACACTAACTATGGCTACACCTTC.

The chain carries TRBV4-1 and TRBJ2-4; no reliable D call. The V gene lost 1 base and the J gene lost 9 bases, with 10 bases spanning the gap. Germline V gene lookup returns CDR1 MGHRA and CDR2 YSYEKL. There are 13 residues in the CDR3. The CDR3: CASSQVKESIQYF. DNA for the CDR3: TGCGCCAGCAGCCAAGTGAAGGAGAGCATTCAGTACTTC.

This clonotype came up a few times. For the CDR3, the DNA is TGTGCCAGCAGTTCACTCTCTGGGGCCAACGTCCTGACTTTC. Protein product: CASSSLSGANVLTF. V gene TRBV27 combines with J gene TRBJ2-6; no clear D gene. V lost 4 bases, J lost 0 bases, and 4 bases lay in between. Germline loops: CDR1 MNHEY, CDR2 SMNVEV (reference sequence). This CDR3 is 14 amino acids long.

The table lists this clonotype with many counts. The chain links TRBV3-1 to TRBJ1-2, with D unresolved. The length of the CDR3 is 15 residues. The germline gives CDR1 LGHDT, CDR2 YNNKEL (reference sequence). Trimming cost V 1 base and J 1 base, with 10 bases left between them. The CDR3 DNA reads TGTGCCAGCAGCCAAGTTTACGAAGATAACTATGGCTACACCTTC. Protein product: CASSQVYEDNYGYTF.